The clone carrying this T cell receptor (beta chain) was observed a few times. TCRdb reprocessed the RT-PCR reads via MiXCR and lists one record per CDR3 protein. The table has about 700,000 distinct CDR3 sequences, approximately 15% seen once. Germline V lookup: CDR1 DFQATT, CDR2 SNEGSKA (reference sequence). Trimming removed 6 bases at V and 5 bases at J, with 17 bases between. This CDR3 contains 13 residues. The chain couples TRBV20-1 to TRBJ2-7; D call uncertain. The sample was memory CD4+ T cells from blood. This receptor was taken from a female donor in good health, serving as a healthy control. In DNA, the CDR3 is TGCAGTGCCCCATCTCATAACATTCACGAGCAGTACTTC. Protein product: CSAPSHNIHEQYF.